These 27 T cell receptor beta chains were all obtained from the same sample, sequenced in a study of blood T cell repertoires in COVID-19. Produced via immunoSEQ multiplex PCR; TCRdb's table is partial and in-frame only. The data contain roughly 350,000 clones, approximately 89% of them singletons. The source material was peripheral blood. Every receptor here comes from a young woman with COVID-19, enrolled during active disease.

The V gene is TRBV6-5, the J gene TRBJ1-2; 9 bases are a match to TRBD1. V was pared by 5 bases and J by 8 bases, with 6 bases of the junction left unmatched. The CDR3 is made up of 13 amino acids. Germline CDR1 reads MNHEY; CDR2 reads SVGAGI. In DNA, the CDR3 is TGTGCCAGCAGTCGACCGGGACAGGGAGGCTACACCTTC. Its translation: CASSRPGQGGYTF.

This chain links TRBV9 with TRBJ2-2; no clear D gene. CDR1 and CDR2 from the germline V gene are SGDLS and YYNGEE. The CDR3 contains 13 residues. V dropped 4 bases and J dropped 6 bases, with 10 bases sitting between them. As DNA, the CDR3 is TGTGCCAGCAGCTTTAACCTACCCGGGGAGCTGTTTTTT. As protein: CASSFNLPGELFF. The entire variable domain, with the rest obtained from reference TRBV9 and TRBJ2-2, is as follows: DSGVTQTPKHLITATGQRVTLRCSPRSGDLSVYWYQQSLDQGLQFLIQYYNGEERAKGNILERFSAQQFPDLHSELNLSSLELGDSALYFCASSFNLPGELFFGEGSRLTVL.

The table lists this clone with a few counts. CDR3 bases: TGTGCCAGTAGACCTGGCCTGGGACAGGGGGGGATTAACACTGAAGCTTTCTTT. Amino acid sequence: CASRPGLGQGGINTEAFF. The chain couples TRBV19 to TRBJ1-1; 11 bases match TRBD1. CDR1 LNHDA and CDR2 SQIVND come from the germline V gene (reference sequence). The CDR3 is made up of 18 amino acids. J was trimmed by 2 bases and V by 6 bases; bases with no gene match: 14.

The chain uses TRBV19 and TRBJ1-5; 7 bases are shared with TRBD1. Unmatched junction bases numbered 11, after V lost 4 bases and J lost 2 bases. The CDR3 is 17 amino acids. Germline V gene lookup returns CDR1 LNHDA and CDR2 SQIVND (reference sequence). CDR3 in amino acids: CASSSLGTVMGNQPQHF. The CDR3 region has the DNA TGTGCCAGTAGTAGCTTAGGGACAGTGATGGGCAATCAGCCCCAGCATTTT.

The chain has TRBV28 and TRBJ1-6; 7 bases are a match to TRBD1. The CDR3 totals 16 residues. Losses at the gene ends were 5 bases for V and 6 bases for J; bases not matched to a gene: 10. Germline V gene sequence: CDR1 MDHEN, CDR2 SYDVKM. The CDR3 spells CASSSFGTEANSPLHF. As DNA, the CDR3 is TGTGCCAGCAGTAGTTTCGGGACAGAAGCTAATTCACCCCTCCACTTT. Based on the CDR3 plus reference TRBV28 and TRBJ1-6, the full variable domain is DVKVTQSSRYLVKRTGEKVFLECVQDMDHENMFWYRQDPGLGLRLIYFSYDVKMKEKGDIPEGYSVSREKKERFSLILESASTNQTSMYLCASSSFGTEANSPLHFGNGTRLTVT.

The chain links TRBV5-1 to TRBJ2-7; the match to TRBD1 covers 9 bases. Germline V gives CDR1 SGHRS, CDR2 YFSETQ. This CDR3 has 14 amino acids. Germline trimming cut 4 bases from V and 3 bases from J; bases unmatched to any gene: 5. This CDR3 is CASSARDRDYEQYF. The CDR3 DNA follows: TGCGCCAGCAGCGCCCGGGACAGGGACTACGAGCAGTACTTC.

V usage is TRBV19 and J usage is TRBJ2-1, with TRBD1 matching 8 bases. There are 13 residues in the CDR3. CDR1 LNHDA and CDR2 SQIVND come from the germline V gene (reference sequence). With 0 bases clipped from V and 10 bases from J, the junction kept 2 bases outside the gene matches. CDR3 sequence: CASSIDQGAEQFF. The CDR3 nucleotides read TGTGCCAGTAGTATAGATCAGGGGGCAGAGCAGTTCTTC.

This clone was picked up a small number of times. V is TRBV6-2 or TRBV6-3 and J is TRBJ1-6; no clear D gene. Per germline, CDR1 MNHEY and CDR2 SVGEGT. The ends were cut back, 3 bases at V and 6 bases at J, with 6 bases in the middle. The CDR3 consists of 13 residues. The CDR3 loop is CASSYRGNSPLHF. In DNA form, the CDR3 reads TGTGCCAGCAGTTATCGCGGTAATTCACCCCTCCACTTT.

V is TRBV6-5 and J is TRBJ2-1; 9 positions agree with TRBD1. This CDR3 has 15 amino acids. Germline loops: CDR1 MNHEY, CDR2 SVGAGI. The V gene end was trimmed by 5 bases and the J gene end by 4 bases; junction bases not matched to a gene: 6. In nucleotides, the CDR3 is TGTGCCAGCAGTCCCGGGACAGGGACATACAATGAGCAGTTCTTC. Protein: CASSPGTGTYNEQFF.

The J gene is TRBJ2-7, the V gene TRBV27, with D possibly TRBD2 on 6 matching bases. V was cut by 6 bases and J by 3 bases, with 18 bases left in between. The V gene's germline CDR1 is MNHEY and CDR2 SMNVEV (reference sequence). CDR3 size: 15 residues. The CDR3 bases are TGTGCCAGCAGCAGCCGTGGAGGGCCGAACTACGAGCAGTACTTC. It yields the protein CASSSRGGPNYEQYF.

A single count supports this clone. J is TRBJ1-6 and V is TRBV11-2, with D maybe TRBD1 (5 bases). CDR1 SGHAT and CDR2 FQNNGV come from the germline V gene. The V and J ends lost 5 bases and 1 base respectively, with 9 bases between them. The length of the CDR3 is 15 residues. The CDR3 region has the DNA TGTGCCAGCAGCCCCGGGGGATCCTATAATTCACCCCTCCACTTT. It codes for CASSPGGSYNSPLHF. The complete variable domain, with remaining parts taken from reference TRBV11-2 and TRBJ1-6, reads EAGVAQSPRYKIIEKRQSVAFWCNPISGHATLYWYQQILGQGPKLLIQFQNNGVVDDSQLPKDRFSAERLKGVDSTLKIQPAKLEDSAVYLCASSPGGSYNSPLHFGNGTRLTVT.

This chain joins TRBV4-3 and TRBJ2-5, with 11 bases matching TRBD2. The V gene end was trimmed by 3 bases and the J gene end by 3 bases; junction bases not matched to a gene: 6. Germline V gene lookup returns CDR1 LGHNA and CDR2 YSLEER. This CDR3 is 16 amino acids long. CDR3: CASSQSGLAGEETQYF. The CDR3 region has the DNA TGCGCCAGCAGCCAGTCAGGACTAGCGGGTGAAGAGACCCAGTACTTC.

The V and J genes are TRBV6-5 and TRBJ1-1; D perhaps matches TRBD1 (5 bases). Trimming pared 6 bases from V and 3 bases from J, leaving 17 bases between. Germline CDR1 is MNHEY and CDR2 is SVGAGI. CDR3 length: 15 amino acids. Here the CDR3 reads CASRDRMGGDTEAFF. CDR3 in DNA: TGTGCCAGCAGGGATCGGATGGGAGGGGACACTGAAGCTTTCTTT.

V is TRBV7-8 and J is TRBJ1-5, with a tentative D call TRBD1 (6 bases). This CDR3 has 14 amino acids. Germline V gene sequence: CDR1 SGHVS, CDR2 FQNEAQ. Between the trimmed V and J ends, which lost 4 bases and 6 bases, there was a span of 13 bases. In nucleotides, the CDR3 is TGTGCCAGCAGCTCACAGGGACGGGGTCAGCCCCAGCATTTT. It translates to CASSSQGRGQPQHF.

This clone appeared a few times. The V and J genes are TRBV4-2 and TRBJ2-7; a weak D match, TRBD2 (5 bases). The CDR3 totals 12 residues. V gave up 1 base and J gave up 5 bases, with 6 bases separating them. From germline, CDR1 is LGHNA and CDR2 YNFKEQ. The CDR3, as DNA: TGTGCCAGCAGCCAAGTCGGGGACGAGCAGTACTTC. This translates into CASSQVGDEQYF.

The chain combines TRBV27 with TRBJ2-3; 13 bases are shared with TRBD2. Germline V CDR1 and CDR2: MNHEY, SMNVEV (reference sequence). V shed 6 bases and J 6 bases; nucleotides not matched to a gene: 3. CDR3 length: 14 residues. This CDR3 is CASRLTSGRDTQYF. CDR3 bases: TGTGCCAGCAGGTTGACTAGCGGGAGGGATACGCAGTATTTT.

This clone was picked up a small number of times. The chain has TRBV11-3 and TRBJ2-1; D gene ambiguous. Germline assignment: CDR1 SGHNT and CDR2 YENEEA. Trimming shortened V by 3 bases and J by 9 bases, and 18 bases separated the two germline ends. The CDR3 is made up of 15 amino acids. The CDR3 spells CASSFERPPFGEQFF. The CDR3 DNA reads TGTGCCAGCAGCTTCGAACGTCCCCCGTTCGGTGAGCAGTTCTTC.

The chain links TRBV9 to TRBJ2-1; D might be TRBD2 (5 bases). V lost 4 bases and J 6 bases, leaving 17 bases between the germline ends. From germline, CDR1 is SGDLS and CDR2 YYNGEE. The CDR3 consists of 15 residues. The CDR3: CASSPRGVSGNEQFF. The CDR3 bases are TGTGCCAGCAGCCCCCGGGGAGTCAGCGGCAATGAGCAGTTCTTC. Together with reference TRBV9 and TRBJ2-1, the CDR3 gives the full variable domain: DSGVTQTPKHLITATGQRVTLRCSPRSGDLSVYWYQQSLDQGLQFLIQYYNGEERAKGNILERFSAQQFPDLHSELNLSSLELGDSALYFCASSPRGVSGNEQFFGPGTRLTVL.

J is TRBJ2-7 and V is TRBV3-1 (or the pseudogene TRBV3-2), with 13 positions matching TRBD2. CDR3 size: 14 residues. The V and J ends lost 4 bases and 5 bases, in that order; junction bases with no gene match: 2. Germline V gene data show CDR1 as LGHDT and CDR2 as YNNKEL (reference sequence). CDR3 coding DNA: TGTGCCAGCAGCCGGACTAGCGGGAGTAACGAGCAGTACTTC. It is translated as CASSRTSGSNEQYF.

This chain links TRBV7-2 with TRBJ2-3; weak D call: TRBD1 (6 bases). Germline CDR1 reads SGHTA; CDR2 reads FQGNSA. V was clipped by 5 bases and J by 2 bases, with 17 bases between them. The CDR3 loop spans 16 amino acids. This CDR3 is CASSTGSARLTDTQYF. DNA for the CDR3: TGTGCCAGCAGCACAGGGTCCGCCAGACTCACAGATACGCAGTATTTT. Filled out from reference TRBV7-2 and TRBJ2-3, the complete variable domain reads GAGVSQSPSNKVTEKGKDVELRCDPISGHTALYWYRQSLGQGLEFLIYFQGNSAPDKSGLPSDRFSAERTGGSVSTLTIQRTQQEDSAVYLCASSTGSARLTDTQYFGPGTRLTVL.

This sequence joins TRBV2 and TRBJ2-3; 12 bases align to TRBD2. Germline CDR1 and CDR2: SNHLY and FYNNEI. V was pared by 3 bases and J by 4 bases, with 5 bases of the junction left unmatched. The CDR3 length is 16 residues. For the CDR3, the DNA is TGTGCCAGCAGTGATATGACTAGCGGGAGCGCAGATACGCAGTATTTT. Protein: CASSDMTSGSADTQYF.

This sequence joins TRBV5-8 and TRBJ2-7; D remains ambiguous. Trimming removed 2 bases from V and 4 bases from J, with 13 bases in between. The germline V gene encodes CDR1 SGHTS and CDR2 YDEGEE. The CDR3 loop spans 14 amino acids. In DNA, the CDR3 is TGTGCCAGCAGCTTCCGAGCTAGTCGTTACGAGCAGTACTTC. Amino acids: CASSFRASRYEQYF.

The chain joins TRBV14 to TRBJ1-1; weak D call: TRBD1 (5 bases). CDR3 length: 14 residues. V lost 3 bases and J lost 0, with 8 bases in between. The V gene's germline CDR1 is SGHDN and CDR2 FVKESK. The CDR3 protein is CASSQRGMNTEAFF. The CDR3 DNA follows: TGTGCCAGCAGCCAGCGGGGGATGAACACTGAAGCTTTCTTT.

The rearrangement uses TRBV10-2 and TRBJ1-2, with D maybe TRBD1 (5 bases). This CDR3 comprises 13 residues. Trimming left V 6 bases short and J 0 bases short, with 8 bases between. CDR1 is WSHSY and CDR2 is SAAADI in the germline V gene. The CDR3 DNA reads TGCGCCAGCAGGCTGACAGCTAACTATGGCTACACCTTC. Translation gives CASRLTANYGYTF.

The rearrangement links TRBV19 to TRBJ1-5, with a possible D match to TRBD1 (5 bases). The V and J ends lost 3 bases and 4 bases respectively, with 7 bases between them. The CDR3 length is 13 residues. The germline V gene encodes CDR1 LNHDA and CDR2 SQIVND (reference sequence). CDR3 DNA: TGTGCCAGTAGTATCTCAGGGAATCAGCCCCAGCATTTT. Its translation: CASSISGNQPQHF.

The rearrangement links TRBV7-6 to TRBJ2-3, with 8 bases identical to TRBD1. The CDR3 length is 15 residues. Trimming at V came to 5 bases and at J to 10 bases, leaving 14 bases not matched to a gene. Germline V gene sequence: CDR1 SGHVS, CDR2 FNYEAQ. CDR3 sequence (DNA): TGTGCCAGCAGCAGGGACAGGACTCAATCGAGTCCGCAGTATTTT. The encoded protein is CASSRDRTQSSPQYF.

This clone is a singleton in its sample. V and J are TRBV3-1 (or the pseudogene TRBV3-2) and TRBJ1-3, with 9 bases matching TRBD1. CDR3 length: 15 amino acids. Germline V gives CDR1 LGHDT, CDR2 YNNKEL (reference sequence). J lost 4 bases, V lost 4 bases, and 5 bases had no gene match. CDR3 protein: CASSLGQGRGNTIYF. The CDR3 DNA reads as TGTGCCAGCAGCCTGGGACAGGGTAGGGGAAACACCATATATTTT.